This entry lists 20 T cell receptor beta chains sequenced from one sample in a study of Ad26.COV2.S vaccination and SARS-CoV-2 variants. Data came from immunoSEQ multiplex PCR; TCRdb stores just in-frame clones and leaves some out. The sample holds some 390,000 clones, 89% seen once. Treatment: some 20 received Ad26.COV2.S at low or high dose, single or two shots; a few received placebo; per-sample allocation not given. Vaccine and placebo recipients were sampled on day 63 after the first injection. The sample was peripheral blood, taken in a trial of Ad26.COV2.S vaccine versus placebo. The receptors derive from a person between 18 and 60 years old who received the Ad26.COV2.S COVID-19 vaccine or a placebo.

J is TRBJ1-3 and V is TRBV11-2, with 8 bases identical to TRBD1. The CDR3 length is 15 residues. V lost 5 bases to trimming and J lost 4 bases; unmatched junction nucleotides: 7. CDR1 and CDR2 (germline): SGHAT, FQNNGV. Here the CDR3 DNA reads TGTGCCAGCAGCCGAGGGGCAGGGGGCGGAAACACCATATATTTT. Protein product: CASSRGAGGGNTIYF.

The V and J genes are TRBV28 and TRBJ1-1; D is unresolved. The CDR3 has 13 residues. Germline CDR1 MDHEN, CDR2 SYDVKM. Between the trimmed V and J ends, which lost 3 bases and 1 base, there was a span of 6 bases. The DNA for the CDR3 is TGTGCCAGCAGTTTTAAGGCGAACACTGAAGCTTTCTTT. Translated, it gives CASSFKANTEAFF.

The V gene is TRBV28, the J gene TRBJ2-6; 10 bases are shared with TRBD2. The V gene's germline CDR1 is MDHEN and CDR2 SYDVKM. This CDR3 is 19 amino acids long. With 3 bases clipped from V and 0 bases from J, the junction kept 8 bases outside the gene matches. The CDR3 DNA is TGTGCCAGCAGTTTTCAGTTAGCGGGAGGTAGCTCTGGGGCCAACGTCCTGACTTTC. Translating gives CASSFQLAGGSSGANVLTF.

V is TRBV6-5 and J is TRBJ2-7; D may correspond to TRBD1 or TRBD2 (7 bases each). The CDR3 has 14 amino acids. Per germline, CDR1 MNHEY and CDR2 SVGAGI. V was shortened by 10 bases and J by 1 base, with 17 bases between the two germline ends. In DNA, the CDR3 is TGTGCCAACAGGGGAGCGGGAAGTTCCTACGAGCAGTACTTC. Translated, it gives CANRGAGSSYEQYF.

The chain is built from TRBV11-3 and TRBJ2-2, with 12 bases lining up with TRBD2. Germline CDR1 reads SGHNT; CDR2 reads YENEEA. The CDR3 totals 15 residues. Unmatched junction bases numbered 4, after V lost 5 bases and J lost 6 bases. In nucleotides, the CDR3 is TGTGCCAGCAGCCACTCTAGCGGGAGGGCCGGGGAGCTGTTTTTT. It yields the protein CASSHSSGRAGELFF.

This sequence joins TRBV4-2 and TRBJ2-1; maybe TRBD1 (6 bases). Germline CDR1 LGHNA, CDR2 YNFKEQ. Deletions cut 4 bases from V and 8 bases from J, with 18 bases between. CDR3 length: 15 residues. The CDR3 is CASSPEAGDGDEQFF. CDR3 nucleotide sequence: TGTGCCAGCAGCCCTGAAGCAGGGGATGGGGATGAGCAGTTCTTC.

The CDR3 sequence: CASSQATGELFF. The CDR3 DNA follows: TGTGCCAGCAGCCAAGCTACCGGGGAGCTGTTTTTT. The chain links TRBV3-1 (or the pseudogene TRBV3-2) to TRBJ2-2; no clear D gene. CDR3 length: 12 amino acids. Trimming left V 1 base short and J 5 bases short, with 2 bases between. The germline gives CDR1 LGHDT, CDR2 YNNKEL (reference sequence).

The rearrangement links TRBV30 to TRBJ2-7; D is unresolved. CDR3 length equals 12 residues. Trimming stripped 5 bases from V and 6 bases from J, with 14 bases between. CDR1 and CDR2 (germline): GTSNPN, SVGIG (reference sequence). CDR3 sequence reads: CAWSRVRGEQYF. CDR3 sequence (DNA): TGTGCCTGGTCACGGGTTCGCGGCGAGCAGTACTTC.

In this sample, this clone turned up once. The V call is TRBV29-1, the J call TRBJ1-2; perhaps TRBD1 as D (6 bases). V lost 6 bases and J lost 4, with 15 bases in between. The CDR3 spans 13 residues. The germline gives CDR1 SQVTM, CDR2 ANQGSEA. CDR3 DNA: TGCAGCGTCGGGAAGGACAGCCTCTATGGCTACACCTTC. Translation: CSVGKDSLYGYTF.

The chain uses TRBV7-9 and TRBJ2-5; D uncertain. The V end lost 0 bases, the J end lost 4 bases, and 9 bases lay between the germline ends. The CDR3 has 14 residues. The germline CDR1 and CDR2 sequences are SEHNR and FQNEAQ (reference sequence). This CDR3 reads CASSLALSGETQYF. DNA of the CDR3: TGTGCCAGCAGCTTAGCGCTTTCTGGAGAGACCCAGTACTTC.

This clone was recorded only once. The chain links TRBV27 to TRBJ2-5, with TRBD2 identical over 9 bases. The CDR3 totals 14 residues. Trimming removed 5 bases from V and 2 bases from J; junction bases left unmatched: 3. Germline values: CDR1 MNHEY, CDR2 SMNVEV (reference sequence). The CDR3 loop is CASSRRGGQETQYF. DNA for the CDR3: TGTGCCAGCAGTCGGCGGGGGGGTCAAGAGACCCAGTACTTC.

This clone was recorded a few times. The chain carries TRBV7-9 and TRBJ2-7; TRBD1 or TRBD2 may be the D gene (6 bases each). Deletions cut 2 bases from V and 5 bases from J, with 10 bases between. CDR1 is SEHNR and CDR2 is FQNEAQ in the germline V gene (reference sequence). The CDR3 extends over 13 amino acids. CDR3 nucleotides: TGTGCCAGCAGCTTACTGGGGGGCCACGAGCAGTACTTC. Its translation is CASSLLGGHEQYF.

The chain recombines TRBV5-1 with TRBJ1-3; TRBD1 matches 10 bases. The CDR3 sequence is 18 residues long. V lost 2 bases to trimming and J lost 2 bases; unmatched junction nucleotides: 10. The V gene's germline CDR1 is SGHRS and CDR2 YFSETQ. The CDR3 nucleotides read TGCGCCAGCAGCTTCCGCGGGACAGGGGATCTGGCTGGAAACACCATATATTTT. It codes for CASSFRGTGDLAGNTIYF.

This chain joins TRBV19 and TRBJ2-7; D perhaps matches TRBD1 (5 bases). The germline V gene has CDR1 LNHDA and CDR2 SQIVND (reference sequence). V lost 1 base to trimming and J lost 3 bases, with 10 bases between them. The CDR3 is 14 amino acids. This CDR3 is CASSIGDSIYEQYF. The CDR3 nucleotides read TGTGCCAGTAGTATAGGTGACAGCATCTACGAGCAGTACTTC.

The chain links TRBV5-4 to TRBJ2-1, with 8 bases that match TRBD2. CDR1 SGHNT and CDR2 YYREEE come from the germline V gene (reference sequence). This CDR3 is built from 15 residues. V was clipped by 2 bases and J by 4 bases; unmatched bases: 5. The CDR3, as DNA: TGTGCCAGCAGCTTCCGGGAGGGCAGTTACAATGAGCAGTTCTTC. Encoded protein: CASSFREGSYNEQFF.

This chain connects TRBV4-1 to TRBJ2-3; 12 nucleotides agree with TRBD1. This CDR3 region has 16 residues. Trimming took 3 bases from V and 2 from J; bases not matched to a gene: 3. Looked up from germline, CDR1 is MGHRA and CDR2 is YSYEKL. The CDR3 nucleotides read TGCGCCAGCAGCCAGGGACAGGGGGCCAACACAGATACGCAGTATTTT. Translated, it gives CASSQGQGANTDTQYF.

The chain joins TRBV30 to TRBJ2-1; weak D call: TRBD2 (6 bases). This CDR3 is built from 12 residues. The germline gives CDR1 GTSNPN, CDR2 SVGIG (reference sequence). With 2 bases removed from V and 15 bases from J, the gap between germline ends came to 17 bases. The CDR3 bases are TGTGCCTGGAGTTTTGGGGGGAGTACTACGTTCTTC. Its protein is CAWSFGGSTTFF.

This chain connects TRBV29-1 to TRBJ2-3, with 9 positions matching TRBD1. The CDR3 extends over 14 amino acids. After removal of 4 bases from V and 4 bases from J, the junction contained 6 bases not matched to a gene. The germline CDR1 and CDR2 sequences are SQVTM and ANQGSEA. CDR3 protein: CSVVPGQGADTQYF. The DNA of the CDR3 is TGCAGCGTTGTCCCGGGACAGGGAGCAGATACGCAGTATTTT.

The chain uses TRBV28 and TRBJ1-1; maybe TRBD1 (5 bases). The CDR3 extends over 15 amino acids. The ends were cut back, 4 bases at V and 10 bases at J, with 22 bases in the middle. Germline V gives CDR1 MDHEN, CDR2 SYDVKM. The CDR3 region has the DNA TGTGCCAGCAGTTCCTGGGGCAGGGCTGCCGGGGGAGCTTTCTTT. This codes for CASSSWGRAAGGAFF.

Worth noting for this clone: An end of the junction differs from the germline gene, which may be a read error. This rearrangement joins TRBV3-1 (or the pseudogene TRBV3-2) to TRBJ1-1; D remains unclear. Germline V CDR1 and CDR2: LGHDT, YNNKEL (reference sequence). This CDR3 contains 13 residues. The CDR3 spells CASSQGRRTEAFF. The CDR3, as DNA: TGTGCCAGCAGTCAAGGAAGGAGGACTGAAGCTTTCTTT.